Below, one T cell receptor (beta chain) is given with its context. Its antigen is not known. DNA at 150 to 200 ng, 25,000 to 35,000 T cell genomes, went into sorted-subset replicate PCRs. TCRdb keeps only in-frame clones here, not all; method: immunoSEQ multiplex PCR. The table includes roughly 700,000 clones, about 92% detected once. The data belong to a study of shared clonotypes between healthy human individuals. The study, taken as a whole, reports: Unshared clonotypes carried lower generation probabilities than those common to all four donors. Depth was large, yet rarefaction showed that sorted-subset sequencing was incomplete.

Germline CDR1 SGHVS, CDR2 FNYEAQ. Trimming removed 0 bases from V and 1 base from J, with 12 bases in between. This CDR3 has 16 amino acids. Sequenced material: memory CD8+ T cells from PBMCs. The subset was: CD45RO+ cells pooled with CCR7-negative TemRA cells. This chain uses TRBV7-6 with TRBJ1-1; D is possibly TRBD1 (5 bases). This clonotype was sampled from a man younger than 30 in good health. Some clones in this sample may be carry-over from other donors' samples. CDR3 loop: CASSLASGTRNTEAFF. The CDR3 nucleotides are TGTGCCAGCAGCTTAGCGTCCGGGACCAGGAACACTGAAGCTTTCTTT.